This TCR beta chain stems from a study of T cell responses to AZD1222 COVID-19 vaccine (dated by TCRdb to 2020 to 2022). About the investigation overall: Because spike-specific TCR depth and breadth did not differ between the two schedules, AZD1222 recipients who got a second dose at roughly 4 weeks were pooled with those who got a second dose at roughly 12 weeks. A total of 230 to 250 trial participants underwent TCR sequencing, of whom some 210 received two doses of AZD1222 and about 26 received two doses of the MenACWY control vaccine. Trial participants were enrolled by age into 18-55, 56-69 and 70-plus year subgroups, with around 150, 28 and 57 TCR-sequenced participants respectively. What the study reported, not specific to this receptor: Conclusions about previously exposed vaccinees are limited because only a handful of AZD1222 recipients were SARS-CoV-2 seropositive at baseline. Participants were mostly white British, with more females than males. The authors suggested clonal diversity may have been underestimated. Because no samples from the day 14 peak response were available, repertoires could be characterized only after the peak T cell response. The 56-69-year group was small, and its depth increase did not reach significance, likely because of low power. Vaccine-associated CD4 TCRs spanned the whole spike protein, with dominant responses in regions 160-218 and 743-854. A significant rise in spike-specific TCR breadth and depth was observed after two AZD1222 doses relative to day 0 and relative to MenACWY recipients. Nearly half of unique spike-specific TCRs reportedly recognized epitopes outside regions mutated in the B.1.351 and B.1.1.7 variants.

The CDR3 regions of human TCRbeta chains were analyzed by immunosequencing. Regarding the original processing steps: TCRs in the repertoires were matched against a reference library of SARS-CoV-2-specific TCRs that had been generated with the MIRA antigen-specificity platform. Breadth meant the fraction of unique TCRs that were SARS-CoV-2-associated, whereas depth meant the fraction of total T cells that were SARS-CoV-2-associated. Each spike-specific TCR was assigned to its reactive spike region and to a CD4 or CD8 class using the MIRA data. Log10-transformed breadth and depth values were compared by one-way ANOVA with Sidak's multiple comparisons tests. Not all clones reach the TCRdb copy of this immuneACCESS table, which keeps in-frame sequences only. Checked studies attribute under half of the gap to unresolved V genes and leave the rest unexplained. The DNA was the basis for D and trimming; V, J and clone size are from that table. The sample table lists more than 85,000 clones, 80% to 90% of them with a count of one. The ten largest account for 16% of the sample.

In regard to this clone: Its antigen target is currently unknown. The sample holds no much larger clone one base away, and base qualities are not on file.

Read against the paper, the sample's time point label means: baseline before first vaccination. Samples from vaccinated people were obtained from the UK trials COV001 and COV002, which included a single-blind randomized controlled phase 2/3 trial of AZD1222 (ChAdOx1 nCoV-19) in healthy adults. Trial participant PBMC samples were collected at day 0 and day 28 after the second dose for TCRbeta chain sequencing. Taken from the germline V gene, the CDR1 and CDR2 loops are SGHVS and FQNEAQ. V ends up 6 bases short and J 1 base short, with an unmatched junction base count of 1. The cysteine opens and the phenylalanine closes a CDR3 of 14 amino acids. Only the CDR3 DNA is retained, 42 bases long and in frame from the first base.

The source is an adult in good health. The sequence joins TRBV7-8 to TRBJ1-5; the junction holds 9 bases that match TRBD1. The sequences come from peripheral blood, collected on day 0 of AZD1222 vaccination. The CDR3 region reads CASRQGASNQPQHF. The nucleotide sequence reads TGTGCCAGCAGACAGGGGGCCAGCAATCAGCCCCAGCATTTT.